Sequencing of this T cell receptor beta chain was carried out in a study of cytomegalovirus exposure and HLA in healthy donors (TCRdb year 2017). In the study overall: In an earlier analysis of under 750 of the donors, 250 to 300 Gb of sequence data and 117 million unique TCR beta sequences from about 179 million T cells were reported. Besides the first cohort of about 730 subjects, a separate validation cohort made up of about 120 different subjects was used. A later analysis re-examined previously published TCR beta repertoires from just over 650 donors and added high-resolution HLA genotyping to investigate patterns of TCR occurrence. Across about 370 genotyped donors of the cohort, an average of approximately 220,000 unique TCR beta nucleotide sequences per donor were sequenced, and approximately 17% of those sequences were non-productive. Using immunosequencing, the study profiled T cell repertoires from roughly 650 subjects and related those repertoires to cytomegalovirus serostatus. The study aimed to test whether cataloging public T cell receptors could reveal signatures of past pathogen exposure. The genetic ancestry cluster associated with self-reported Caucasian donors included over 80% of the roughly 400 genotyped donors. Because of strong linkage in the cohort, roughly five DR-DQ haplotypes were treated as single units for association and clustering. About 330 gigabases of sequencing data and around 88 million unique TCR sequences made up an early release that covered around 640 HLA-typed donors. Class I and class II HLA loci were covered by the typing at four-digit resolution. A later genetic analysis used genome-wide SNP genotypes for 398 of the 666 donors, treating that subset as a discovery cohort. Donor age, sex, ethnicity and CMV serostatus were compiled alongside the repertoire data. All discovery cohort repertoires had been generated using a single sequencing platform. The study combined high-throughput TCR immunosequencing, statistical association of individual TCRs with disease status, and machine learning to predict cytomegalovirus infection status. In an earlier analysis of around 540 of the donors, high-throughput TCR beta sequencing was used to judge whether each TCR beta V gene segment behaved as functional or pseudogenic. Typing coverage varied by locus: 629-630 donors for A, B, C, DRB1 and DQB1; approximately 560 for DQA1; 606 for DPA1; approximately 490 for DPB1. Rather than using new phenotypic data, the later analysis identified candidate immune exposures from TCR beta sequences and from how often those sequences occurred across donors. General conclusions and limits of the study: A further reported finding was that TCR beta sequences accurately predicted the HLA-A and HLA-B alleles for most subjects in the first cohort. In vitro tests confirmed that a few of the cytomegalovirus-associated TCR beta chains recognize cytomegalovirus antigens. For the cohort, immune exposure information was limited to CMV serostatus. In this cohort, only TCR beta chains were sequenced, and detectable features were limited by the absence of alpha or paired-chain data. In the study, 150 to 200 TCR beta chains were listed as associated with cytomegalovirus. Several of the top co-occurrence clusters appeared to be linked to parvovirus B19, influenza, CMV and Epstein-Barr virus, according to a later analysis. Compared with equally common non-associated chains, HLA-associated TCR beta chains in a later analysis were more clonally expanded and had lower generation probabilities. Cytomegalovirus status was reported to be diagnosed by the classifier with high specificity and sensitivity in both the original and validation cohorts. The authors suggested that the approach could potentially be generalized to other disease states and immunological phenotypes. A cluster of highly shared sequence variants was judged likely to be a technical artifact of the sequencing pipeline. Sequencing depth was assumed to be roughly uniform across donors in the presence/absence analyses, though that assumption may not hold. In an earlier analysis of fewer than 700 of the donors, most TCR beta V segments appeared in productive rearrangements about 87% or about 30% of the time, broadly matching IMGT annotations. Because HLA typing was unavailable for some donors at each locus, only the typed subset was used in association tests. Correlated functional status among segregating V segments might be attributable to linkage disequilibrium, but an unknown experimental factor could not be ruled out. In a later analysis, the rate of TCR association differed among HLA loci, with DRB1 alleles having the most associated TCRs and HLA-C alleles having the fewest. Strong co-occurrence of HLA alleles, especially DR and DQ, made assigning TCR associations to individual alleles difficult. Because the 87-base-pair reads could not distinguish some IMGT-functional V segments, including TRBV6-2 and TRBV6-3, those segments were excluded. V-gene and J-gene trimming of TCR beta chains was associated with a missense DCLRE1C variant in a later genetic analysis, and the association was replicated in an independent cohort. Most TCR sequences were seen in very few donors, while some public TCRs were found in many individuals. According to a later genetic analysis, donors in an Asian-associated ancestry cluster had fewer N-insertions in productive TCRs than the roughly 700-donor mean. The earlier analysis of nearly 600 of the donors excluded approximately 15 rarely observed V segments, including chromosome 9 orphons, because counts were too low. In a later analysis, some 17,000 TCR beta sequences were associated with specific HLA alleles at a false discovery rate of 0.05. Most CMV-associated TCR beta chains appeared to be HLA-restricted in a later analysis, and the HLA associations seemed to be driven largely by CMV exposure.

Trimming takes 8 bases off V and 1 base off J; junction bases not matched to a gene: 10. Its CDR3 holds 16 amino acids, cysteine through phenylalanine. CDR3 DNA is the only sequence kept; it has 48 bases, read in frame from the first base. The germline V gene (reference sequence) yields LNHDA for CDR1 and SQIVND for CDR2. With regard to this clone: It lacks a known antigen. It has no much larger one-base neighbor in the sample; base qualities were not kept.

Receptors were amplified or captured by the immunoSEQ multiplex PCR assay. For the multiplex PCR, a mixture combining 60 forward primers for TCR Vbeta segments and 13 reverse primers for TCR Jbeta segments was used. The CDR3 region of rearranged TCR beta genes was amplified from genomic DNA with a multiplex PCR assay. The Illumina HiSeq System was used to sequence the amplified TCR beta libraries as 87-base-pair reads. The source study handled its data this way. A later analysis tallied around 80 million unique TCR beta chains across the approximately 670 repertoires, and some 10 million of those chains were shared by two or more donors. Raw reads were error-corrected and collapsed into unique sequences with a nearest-neighbor algorithm that merged closely related sequences to remove PCR and sequencing errors. To assign V, D and J gene segments, CDR3 sequences were aligned to IMGT reference sequences. For a sequence to be retained, a match of at least six nucleotides was required to both a V gene segment and a J gene segment. A rearrangement was called productive if the CDR3 had no stop codons and remained in frame with V and J, and every other rearrangement was called non-productive. CDR3 was defined by IMGT convention, running from the second conserved V-encoded cysteine to the conserved J-encoded phenylalanine. In an earlier analysis of 500 to 650 of the donors, sequences lacking an unambiguous match to a single V gene segment were excluded. An earlier analysis of under 750 of the donors called V segments functional above 56.7% productive rearrangements and segregating when the between-donor standard deviation exceeded 5%. A statistical classification framework was built to diagnose cytomegalovirus status from the catalog of TCR beta chain sequences. A later analysis assigned V and J genes by comparing TCR nucleotide sequences with IMGT/GENE-DB human TR gene sequences. In a later analysis, CDR3 sequences and most-parsimonious VDJ recombination scenarios were assigned using the TCRdist pipeline. A later analysis defined each TCR beta chain by its CDR3 amino acid sequence plus V-gene family, and excluded reads lacking a unique V-gene family. As a way to deal with suspected cross-contamination and a sequencing artifact, a later analysis dropped 640 or so nucleotide sequences that were highly shared and had low generation probability. In a later analysis, a clonal expansion index was calculated for each public chain from normalized within-repertoire ranks of inferred template counts. In a later analysis, generation probabilities were computed using a VDJ recombination model fitted to out-of-frame rearrangements, and the results were checked against IGoR. In a later analysis, TCR-TCR, TCR-HLA and TCR-CMV co-occurrence was scored with hypergeometric tests, and a repertoire-size bias correction was applied to TCR pairs. In a later analysis, false discovery rates were estimated by permuting HLA or CMV assignments 20 times. A later analysis grouped co-occurring TCRs with DBSCAN, adding TCRdist sequence similarity when clustering within HLA-allele-positive subsets. Co-occurrence clustering excluded repertoires with fewer than 30,000 or more than 120,000 public chains, plus five with anomalous nucleotide sharing. This immuneACCESS table, as held by TCRdb, lists in-frame sequences with V and J called but not all clones. Of the missing ones, under half trace to an unresolved V gene in checked studies; the others have no known cause. That table is the source of V, J and clone size, and D and trimming were worked out from the DNA. This sample has 150,000 to 190,000 clones in its table, and around 74% of those were observed once. Jointly, the top ten make up about 1.3% of the sample.

In total, 666 healthy bone marrow donors made up the cohort. All cohort members were sampled while nominally healthy, although unrecorded immune exposures were likely present. The donor was CMV seronegative and belonged to the group of around 350 seronegative cohort members. A peripheral blood sample was provided by each donor, and peripheral blood mononuclear cells were used for TCR beta sequencing. The Qiagen DNeasy Blood Extraction Kit was used to extract genomic DNA from the blood cell samples. The sequence is built from TRBV19 and TRBJ1-1, with 10 junctional bases fitting TRBD1. The sequenced sample was PBMCs. The receptor was isolated from a man aged 18-30 years in good health and CMV-seronegative. The nucleotides are TGTGCCAGTTCGCAAAGACAGGGGGCGGAGAACACTGAAGCTTTCTTT. Translated, this is CASSQRQGAENTEAFF.